This T cell receptor beta chain was observed in a study of blood T cell repertoires in COVID-19. Germline V gene lookup returns CDR1 MDHEN and CDR2 SYDVKM. The V gene lost 7 bases and the J gene lost 2 bases, with 9 bases spanning the gap. The CDR3 runs to 12 residues. As handled by the study authors: Estimated nucleated cell counts came from reference gene primer amplification. Only in-frame clones appear in the TCRdb table, and some are missing; sequencing was by immunoSEQ multiplex PCR. V and J calls plus clone size are reproduced from that table; the DNA served to infer D and trimming. The repertoire holds approximately 210,000 clones, with more than 75% as singletons.

The chain joins TRBV28 to TRBJ2-7; possible D gene TRBD2, 6 bases. This TCR was recovered from a human donor in a cohort sampled during active COVID-19. The sample taken for sequencing was peripheral blood. CDR3 residues: CASTAGTYEQYF. As DNA, the CDR3 is TGTGCCAGCACTGCGGGAACCTACGAGCAGTACTTC.